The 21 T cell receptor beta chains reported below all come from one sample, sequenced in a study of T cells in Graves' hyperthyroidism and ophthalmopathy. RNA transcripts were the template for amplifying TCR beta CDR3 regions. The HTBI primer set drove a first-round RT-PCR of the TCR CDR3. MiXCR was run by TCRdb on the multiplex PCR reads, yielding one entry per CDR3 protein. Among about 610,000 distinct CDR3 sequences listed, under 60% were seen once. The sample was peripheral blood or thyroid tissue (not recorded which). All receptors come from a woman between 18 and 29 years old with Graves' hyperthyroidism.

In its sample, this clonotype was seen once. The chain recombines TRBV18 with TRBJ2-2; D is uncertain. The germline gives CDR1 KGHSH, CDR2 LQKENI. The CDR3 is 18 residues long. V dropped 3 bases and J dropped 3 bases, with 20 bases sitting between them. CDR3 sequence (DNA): TGTGCCAGCTCACCTATCGGCAGGCGGACGAGCTACACCGGGGAGCTGTTTTTT. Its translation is CASSPIGRRTSYTGELFF.

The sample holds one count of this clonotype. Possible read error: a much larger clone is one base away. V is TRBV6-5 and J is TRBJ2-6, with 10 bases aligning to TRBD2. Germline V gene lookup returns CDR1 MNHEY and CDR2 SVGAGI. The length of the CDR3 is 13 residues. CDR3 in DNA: TGTGCCAGCACCCTAGCGGGGGCCATCGTCCTGACTTTC. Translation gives CASTLAGAIVLTF.

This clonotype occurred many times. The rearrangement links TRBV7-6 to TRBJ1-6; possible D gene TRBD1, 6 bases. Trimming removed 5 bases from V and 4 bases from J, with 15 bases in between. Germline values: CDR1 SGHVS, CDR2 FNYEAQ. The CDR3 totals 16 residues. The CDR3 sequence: CASSPRGQFYNSPLHF. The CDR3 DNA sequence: TGTGCCAGCAGCCCCAGAGGACAGTTTTATAATTCACCCCTCCACTTT. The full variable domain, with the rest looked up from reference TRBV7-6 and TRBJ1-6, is GAGVSQSPRYKVTKRGQDVALRCDPISGHVSLYWYRQALGQGPEFLTYFNYEAQQDKSGLPNDRFSAERPEGSISTLTIQRTEQRDSAMYRCASSPRGQFYNSPLHFGNGTRLTVT.

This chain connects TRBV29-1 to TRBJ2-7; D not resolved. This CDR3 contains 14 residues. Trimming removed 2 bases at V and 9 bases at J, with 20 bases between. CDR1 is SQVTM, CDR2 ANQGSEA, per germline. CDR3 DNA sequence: TGCAGCGTTGAAAGGAGTAGTAACTCCTGCGGGCAGTACTTC. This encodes CSVERSSNSCGQYF.

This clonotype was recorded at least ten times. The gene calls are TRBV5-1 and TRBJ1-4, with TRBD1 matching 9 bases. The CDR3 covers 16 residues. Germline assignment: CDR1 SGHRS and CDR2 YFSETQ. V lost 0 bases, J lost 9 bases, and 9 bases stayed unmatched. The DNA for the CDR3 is TGCGCCAGCAGCTTGGCTACAGGGGGCCCGAGGCAAAAACTGTTTTTT. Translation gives CASSLATGGPRQKLFF. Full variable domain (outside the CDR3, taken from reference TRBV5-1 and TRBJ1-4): KAGVTQTPRYLIKTRGQQVTLSCSPISGHRSVSWYQQTPGQGLQFLFEYFSETQRNKGNFPGRFSGRQFSNSRSEMNVSTLELGDSALYLCASSLATGGPRQKLFFGSGTQLSVL.

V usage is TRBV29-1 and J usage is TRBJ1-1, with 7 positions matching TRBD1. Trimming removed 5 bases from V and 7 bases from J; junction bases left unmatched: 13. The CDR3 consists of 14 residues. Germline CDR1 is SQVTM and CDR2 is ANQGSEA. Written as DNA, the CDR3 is TGCAGCGTTAACACAGGGGATTCGATCAATGAAGCTTTCTTT. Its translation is CSVNTGDSINEAFF.

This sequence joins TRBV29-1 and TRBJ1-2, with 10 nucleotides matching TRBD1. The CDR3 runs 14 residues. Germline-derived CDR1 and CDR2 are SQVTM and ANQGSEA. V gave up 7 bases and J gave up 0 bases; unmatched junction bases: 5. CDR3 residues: CSGGGTGANYGYTF. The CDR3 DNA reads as TGCAGCGGCGGAGGGACAGGGGCTAACTATGGCTACACCTTC.

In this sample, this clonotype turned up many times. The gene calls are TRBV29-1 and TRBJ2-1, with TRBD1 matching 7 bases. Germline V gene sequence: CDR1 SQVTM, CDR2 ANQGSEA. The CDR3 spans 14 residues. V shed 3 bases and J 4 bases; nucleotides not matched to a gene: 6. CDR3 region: CSVDEDRRYNEQFF. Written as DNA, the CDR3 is TGCAGCGTTGACGAGGACAGGCGTTACAATGAGCAGTTCTTC.

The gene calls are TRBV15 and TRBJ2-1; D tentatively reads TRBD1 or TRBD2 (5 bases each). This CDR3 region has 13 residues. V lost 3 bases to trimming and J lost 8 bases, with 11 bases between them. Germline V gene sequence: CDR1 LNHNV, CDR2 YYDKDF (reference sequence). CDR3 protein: CATSRIRGDEQFF. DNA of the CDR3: TGTGCCACCAGCAGGATTCGAGGGGATGAGCAGTTCTTC.

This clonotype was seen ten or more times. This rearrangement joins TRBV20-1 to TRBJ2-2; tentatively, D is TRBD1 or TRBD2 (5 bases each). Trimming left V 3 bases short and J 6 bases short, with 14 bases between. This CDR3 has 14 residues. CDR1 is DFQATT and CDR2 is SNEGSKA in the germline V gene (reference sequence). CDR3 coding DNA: TGCAGTGCTAGTACTCGGGGCGCGGCCGGGGAGCTGTTTTTT. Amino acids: CSASTRGAAGELFF.

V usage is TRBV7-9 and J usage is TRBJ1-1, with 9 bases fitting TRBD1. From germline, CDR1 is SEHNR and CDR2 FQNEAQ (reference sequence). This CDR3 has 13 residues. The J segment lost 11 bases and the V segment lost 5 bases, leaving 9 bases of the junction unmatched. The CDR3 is CASSPSAGTGAFF. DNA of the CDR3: TGTGCCAGCAGCCCTTCGGCCGGGACAGGGGCTTTCTTT.

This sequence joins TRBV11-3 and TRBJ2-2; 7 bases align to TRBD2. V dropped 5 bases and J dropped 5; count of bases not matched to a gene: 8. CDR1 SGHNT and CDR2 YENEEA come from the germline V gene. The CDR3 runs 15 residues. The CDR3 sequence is CASSRPSGTTGELFF. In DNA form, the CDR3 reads TGTGCCAGCAGCCGCCCTAGCGGTACTACCGGGGAGCTGTTTTTT. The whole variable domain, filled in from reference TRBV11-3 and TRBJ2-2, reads EAGVVQSPRYKIIEKKQPVAFWCNPISGHNTLYWYLQNLGQGPELLIRYENEEAVDDSQLPKDRFSAERLKGVDSTLKIQPAELGDSAVYLCASSRPSGTTGELFFGEGSRLTVL.

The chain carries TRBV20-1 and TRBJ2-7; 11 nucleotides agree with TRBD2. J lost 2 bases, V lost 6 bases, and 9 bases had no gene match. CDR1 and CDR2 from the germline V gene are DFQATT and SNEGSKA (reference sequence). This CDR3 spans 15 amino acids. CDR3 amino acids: CSATTGTSGTYEQYF. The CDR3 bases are TGCAGTGCAACTACCGGGACTAGCGGAACCTACGAGCAGTACTTC.

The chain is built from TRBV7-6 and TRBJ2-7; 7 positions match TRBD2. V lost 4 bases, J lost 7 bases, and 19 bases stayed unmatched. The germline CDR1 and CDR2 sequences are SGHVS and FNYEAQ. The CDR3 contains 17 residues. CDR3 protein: CASSSSTSPSSYNEQYF. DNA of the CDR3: TGTGCCAGCAGCTCGTCGACTAGCCCTAGCTCCTACAATGAGCAGTACTTC.

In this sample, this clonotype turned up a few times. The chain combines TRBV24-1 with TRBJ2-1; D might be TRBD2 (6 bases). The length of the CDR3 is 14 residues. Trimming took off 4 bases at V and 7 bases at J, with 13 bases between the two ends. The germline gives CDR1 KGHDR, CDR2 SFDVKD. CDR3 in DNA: TGTGCCACCAGTGACCCGGACTATAGGAATGAGCAGTTCTTC. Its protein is CATSDPDYRNEQFF.

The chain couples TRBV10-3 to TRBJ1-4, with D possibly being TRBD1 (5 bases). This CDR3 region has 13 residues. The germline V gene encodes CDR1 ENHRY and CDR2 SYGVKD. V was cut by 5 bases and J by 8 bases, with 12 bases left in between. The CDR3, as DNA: TGTGCCATCAGTCCGAGGGGAGGGGAAAAACTGTTTTTT. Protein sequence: CAISPRGGEKLFF.

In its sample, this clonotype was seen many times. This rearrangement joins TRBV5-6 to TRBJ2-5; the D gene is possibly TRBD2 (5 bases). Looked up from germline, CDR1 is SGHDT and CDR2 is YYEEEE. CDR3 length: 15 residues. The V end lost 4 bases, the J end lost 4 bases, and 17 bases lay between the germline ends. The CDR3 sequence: CASSTLLEAAETQYF. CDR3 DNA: TGTGCCAGCAGCACACTACTAGAGGCGGCAGAGACCCAGTACTTC.

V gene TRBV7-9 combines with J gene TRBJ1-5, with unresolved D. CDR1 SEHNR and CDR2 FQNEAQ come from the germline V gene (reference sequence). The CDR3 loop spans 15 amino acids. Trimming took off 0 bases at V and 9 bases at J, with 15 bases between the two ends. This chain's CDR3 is CASSLAGLAGGPQHF. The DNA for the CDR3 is TGTGCCAGCAGCTTAGCAGGACTAGCGGGAGGGCCCCAGCATTTT.

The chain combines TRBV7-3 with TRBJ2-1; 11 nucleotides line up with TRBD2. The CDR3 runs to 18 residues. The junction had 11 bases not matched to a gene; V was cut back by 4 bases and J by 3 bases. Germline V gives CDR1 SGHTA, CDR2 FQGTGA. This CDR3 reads CASSSVPGLAAGYNEQFF. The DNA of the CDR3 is TGTGCCAGCAGCTCCGTCCCGGGACTAGCGGCAGGCTACAATGAGCAGTTCTTC.

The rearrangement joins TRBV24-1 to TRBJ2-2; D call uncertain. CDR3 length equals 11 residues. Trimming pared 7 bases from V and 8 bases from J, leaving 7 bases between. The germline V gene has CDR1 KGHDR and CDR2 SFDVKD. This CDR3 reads CATRKTGELFF. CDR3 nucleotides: TGTGCCACCAGAAAGACAGGGGAGCTGTTTTTT.

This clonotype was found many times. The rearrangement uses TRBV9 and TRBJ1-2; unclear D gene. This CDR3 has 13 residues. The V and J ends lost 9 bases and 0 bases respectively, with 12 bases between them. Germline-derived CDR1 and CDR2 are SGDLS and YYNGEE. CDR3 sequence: CATSSGTNYGYTF. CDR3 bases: TGTGCCACCTCGTCGGGAACTAACTATGGCTACACCTTC.